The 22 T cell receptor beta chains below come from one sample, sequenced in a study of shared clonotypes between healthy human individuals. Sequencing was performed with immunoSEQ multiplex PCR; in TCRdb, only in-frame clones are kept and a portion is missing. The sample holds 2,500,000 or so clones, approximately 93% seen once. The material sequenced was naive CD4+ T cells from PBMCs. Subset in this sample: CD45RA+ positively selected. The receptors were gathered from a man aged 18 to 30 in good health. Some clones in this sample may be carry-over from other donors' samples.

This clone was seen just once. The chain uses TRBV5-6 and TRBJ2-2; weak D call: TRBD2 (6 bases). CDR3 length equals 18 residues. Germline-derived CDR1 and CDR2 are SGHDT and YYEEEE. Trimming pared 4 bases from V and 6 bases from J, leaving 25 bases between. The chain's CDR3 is CASSPLGGGKGMAGELFF. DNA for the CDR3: TGTGCCAGCAGCCCGCTCGGTGGCGGGAAAGGTATGGCCGGGGAGCTGTTTTTT.

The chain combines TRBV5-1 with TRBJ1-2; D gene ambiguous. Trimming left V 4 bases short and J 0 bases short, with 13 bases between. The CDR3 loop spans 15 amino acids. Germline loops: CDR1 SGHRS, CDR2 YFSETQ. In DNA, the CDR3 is TGCGCCAGCAGCAAGGCCGGGGATCCTAACTATGGCTACACCTTC. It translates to CASSKAGDPNYGYTF.

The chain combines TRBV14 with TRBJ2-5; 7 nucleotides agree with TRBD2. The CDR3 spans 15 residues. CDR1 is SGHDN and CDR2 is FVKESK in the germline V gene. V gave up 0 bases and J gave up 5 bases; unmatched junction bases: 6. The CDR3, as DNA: TGTGCCAGCAGCCAAGAATTAGGGAGGGTGGAGACCCAGTACTTC. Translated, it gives CASSQELGRVETQYF.

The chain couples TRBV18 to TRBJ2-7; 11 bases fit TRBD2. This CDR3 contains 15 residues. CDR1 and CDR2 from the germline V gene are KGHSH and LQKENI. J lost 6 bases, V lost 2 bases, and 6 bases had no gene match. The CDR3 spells CASSPLAGGEVEQYF. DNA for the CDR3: TGTGCCAGCTCACCATTAGCGGGAGGGGAGGTCGAGCAGTACTTC.

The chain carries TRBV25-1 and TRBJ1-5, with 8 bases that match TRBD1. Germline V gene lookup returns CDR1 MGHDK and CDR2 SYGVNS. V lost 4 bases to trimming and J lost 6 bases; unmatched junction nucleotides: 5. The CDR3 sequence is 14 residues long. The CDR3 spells CASSATGGAQPQHF. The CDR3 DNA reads TGTGCCAGCAGTGCCACAGGGGGTGCTCAGCCCCAGCATTTT.

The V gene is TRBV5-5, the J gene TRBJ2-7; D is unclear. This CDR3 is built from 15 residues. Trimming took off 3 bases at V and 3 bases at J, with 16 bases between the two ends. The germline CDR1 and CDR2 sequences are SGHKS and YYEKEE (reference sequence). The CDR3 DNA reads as TGTGCCAGCAGCTGGACCCTCGCGGTTAACTACGAGCAGTACTTC. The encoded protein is CASSWTLAVNYEQYF. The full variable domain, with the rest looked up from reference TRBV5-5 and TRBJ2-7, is DAGVTQSPTHLIKTRGQQVTLRCSPISGHKSVSWYQQVLGQGPQFIFQYYEKEERGRGNFPDRFSARQFPNYSSELNVNALLLGDSALYLCASSWTLAVNYEQYFGPGTRLTVT.

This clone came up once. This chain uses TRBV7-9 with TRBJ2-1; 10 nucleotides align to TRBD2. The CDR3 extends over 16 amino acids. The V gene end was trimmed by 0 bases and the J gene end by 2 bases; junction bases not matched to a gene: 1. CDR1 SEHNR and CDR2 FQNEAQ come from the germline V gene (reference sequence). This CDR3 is CASSLALAGAYNEQFF. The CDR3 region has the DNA TGTGCCAGCAGCTTAGCGCTAGCGGGAGCCTACAATGAGCAGTTCTTC. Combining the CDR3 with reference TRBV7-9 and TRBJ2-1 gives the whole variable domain DTGVSQNPRHKITKRGQNVTFRCDPISEHNRLYWYRQTLGQGPEFLTYFQNEAQLEKSRLLSDRFSAERPKGSFSTLEIQRTEQGDSAMYLCASSLALAGAYNEQFFGPGTRLTVL.

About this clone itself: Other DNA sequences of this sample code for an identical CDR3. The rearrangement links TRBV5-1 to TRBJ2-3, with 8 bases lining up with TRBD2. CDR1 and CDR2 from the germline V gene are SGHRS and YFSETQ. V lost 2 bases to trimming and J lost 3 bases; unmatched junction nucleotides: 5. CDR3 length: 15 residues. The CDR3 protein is CASSLSPGGTDTQYF. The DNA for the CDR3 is TGCGCCAGCAGCTTATCACCGGGGGGGACAGATACGCAGTATTTT.

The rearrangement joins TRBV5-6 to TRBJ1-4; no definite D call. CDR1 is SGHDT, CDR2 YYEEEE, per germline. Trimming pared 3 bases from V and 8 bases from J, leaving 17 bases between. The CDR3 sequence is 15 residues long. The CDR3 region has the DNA TGTGCCAGCAGCTCTTCGACCTTCTCCCGAGAAAAACTGTTTTTT. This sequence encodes CASSSSTFSREKLFF. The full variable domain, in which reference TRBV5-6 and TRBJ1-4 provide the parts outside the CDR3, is DAGVTQSPTHLIKTRGQQVTLRCSPKSGHDTVSWYQQALGQGPQFIFQYYEEEERQRGNFPDRFSGHQFPNYSSELNVNALLLGDSALYLCASSSSTFSREKLFFGSGTQLSVL.

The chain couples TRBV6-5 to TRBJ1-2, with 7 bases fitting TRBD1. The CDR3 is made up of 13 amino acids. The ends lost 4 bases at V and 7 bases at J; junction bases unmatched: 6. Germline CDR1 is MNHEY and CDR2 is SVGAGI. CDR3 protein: CASSSTGDSGYTF. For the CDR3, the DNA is TGTGCCAGCAGTTCCACAGGGGATTCTGGCTACACCTTC.

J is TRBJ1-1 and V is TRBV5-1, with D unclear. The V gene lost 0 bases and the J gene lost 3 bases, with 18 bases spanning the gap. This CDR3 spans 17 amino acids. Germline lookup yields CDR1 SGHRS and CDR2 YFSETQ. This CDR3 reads CASSLVTGRRWDTEAFF. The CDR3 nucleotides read TGCGCCAGCAGCTTGGTTACGGGCCGGAGGTGGGACACTGAAGCTTTCTTT.

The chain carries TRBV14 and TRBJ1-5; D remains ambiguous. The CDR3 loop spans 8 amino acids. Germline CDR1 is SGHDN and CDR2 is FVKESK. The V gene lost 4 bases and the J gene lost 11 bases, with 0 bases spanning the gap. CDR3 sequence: CASSPQHF. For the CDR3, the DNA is TGTGCCAGCAGCCCCCAGCATTTT.

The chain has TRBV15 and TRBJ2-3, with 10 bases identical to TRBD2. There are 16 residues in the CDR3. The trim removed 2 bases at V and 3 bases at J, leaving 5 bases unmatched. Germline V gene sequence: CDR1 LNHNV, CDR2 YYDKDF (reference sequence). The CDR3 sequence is CATSRKLAGITDTQYF. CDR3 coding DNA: TGTGCCACCAGCAGAAAACTAGCGGGGATAACAGATACGCAGTATTTT. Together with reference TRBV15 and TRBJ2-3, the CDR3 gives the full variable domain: DAMVIQNPRYQVTQFGKPVTLSCSQTLNHNVMYWYQQKSSQAPKLLFHYYDKDFNNEADTPDNFQSRRPNTSFCFLDIRSPGLGDTAMYLCATSRKLAGITDTQYFGPGTRLTVL.

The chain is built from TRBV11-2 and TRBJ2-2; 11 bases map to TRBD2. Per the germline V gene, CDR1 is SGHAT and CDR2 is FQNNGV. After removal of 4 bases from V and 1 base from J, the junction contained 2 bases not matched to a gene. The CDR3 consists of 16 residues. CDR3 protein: CASSYLAGGNTGELFF. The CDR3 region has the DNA TGTGCCAGCAGCTATCTAGCGGGAGGGAACACCGGGGAGCTGTTTTTT.

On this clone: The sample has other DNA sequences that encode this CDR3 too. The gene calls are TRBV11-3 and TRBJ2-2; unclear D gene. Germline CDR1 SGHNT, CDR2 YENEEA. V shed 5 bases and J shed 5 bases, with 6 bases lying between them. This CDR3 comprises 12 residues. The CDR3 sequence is CASSPRTGELFF. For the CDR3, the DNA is TGTGCCAGCAGCCCTAGGACCGGGGAGCTGTTTTTT.

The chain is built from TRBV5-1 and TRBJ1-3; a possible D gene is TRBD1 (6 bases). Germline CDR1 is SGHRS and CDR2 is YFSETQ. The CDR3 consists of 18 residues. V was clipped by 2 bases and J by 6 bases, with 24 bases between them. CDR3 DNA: TGCGCCAGCAGCTTTCGGCGGTGGGAGCAGGGGCGTGAAAACACCATATATTTT. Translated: CASSFRRWEQGRENTIYF. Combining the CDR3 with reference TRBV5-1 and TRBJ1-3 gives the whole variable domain KAGVTQTPRYLIKTRGQQVTLSCSPISGHRSVSWYQQTPGQGLQFLFEYFSETQRNKGNFPGRFSGRQFSNSRSEMNVSTLELGDSALYLCASSFRRWEQGRENTIYFGEGSWLTVV.

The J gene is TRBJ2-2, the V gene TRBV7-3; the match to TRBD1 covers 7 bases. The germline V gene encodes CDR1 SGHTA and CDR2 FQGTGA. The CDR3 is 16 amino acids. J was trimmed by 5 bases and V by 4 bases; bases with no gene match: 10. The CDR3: CASSSVEGARTGELFF. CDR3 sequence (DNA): TGTGCCAGCAGCTCCGTAGAGGGGGCACGAACCGGGGAGCTGTTTTTT.

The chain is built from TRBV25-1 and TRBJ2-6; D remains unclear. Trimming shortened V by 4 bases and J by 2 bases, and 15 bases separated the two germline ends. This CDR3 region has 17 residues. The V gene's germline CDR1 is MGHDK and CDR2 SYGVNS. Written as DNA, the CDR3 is TGTGCCAGCAGTGCTTCGGAAGGGCGTCCTGGGGCCAACGTCCTGACTTTC. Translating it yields CASSASEGRPGANVLTF.

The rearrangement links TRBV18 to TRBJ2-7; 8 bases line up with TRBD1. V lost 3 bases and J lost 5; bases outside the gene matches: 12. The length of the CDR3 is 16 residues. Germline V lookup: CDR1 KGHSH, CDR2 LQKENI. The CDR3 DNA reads TGTGCCAGCTCACCCACCAGCGGTGGACAGGGTAACGAGCAGTACTTC. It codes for CASSPTSGGQGNEQYF.

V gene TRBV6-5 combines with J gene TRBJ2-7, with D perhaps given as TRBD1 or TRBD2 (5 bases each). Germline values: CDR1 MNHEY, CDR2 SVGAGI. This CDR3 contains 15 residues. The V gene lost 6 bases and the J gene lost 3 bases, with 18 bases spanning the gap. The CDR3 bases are TGTGCCAGCAGGGTGACCGGGACCACTTACTACGAGCAGTACTTC. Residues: CASRVTGTTYYEQYF.

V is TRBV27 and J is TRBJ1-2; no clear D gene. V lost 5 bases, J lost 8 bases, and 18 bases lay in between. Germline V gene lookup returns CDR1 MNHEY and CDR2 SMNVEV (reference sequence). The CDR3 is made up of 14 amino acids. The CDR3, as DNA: TGTGCCAGCAGTCCTCCGGGAACGCGGGAGGGCTACACCTTC. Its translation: CASSPPGTREGYTF.

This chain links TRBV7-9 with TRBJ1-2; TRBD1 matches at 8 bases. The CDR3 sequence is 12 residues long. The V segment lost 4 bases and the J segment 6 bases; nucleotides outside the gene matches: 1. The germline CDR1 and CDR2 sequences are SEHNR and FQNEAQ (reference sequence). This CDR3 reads CASSWGQDGYTF. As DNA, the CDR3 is TGTGCCAGCAGCTGGGGACAGGATGGCTACACCTTC.